A selection of T cell receptor beta chains follows, all from one sample in a study of T-cell reconstitution after alpha-beta-depleted transplantation in children. A single record per CDR3 protein comes from TCRdb applying MiXCR to the PCR reads. Altogether around 370,000 distinct CDR3 sequences are present, about a tenth being singletons, with the ten largest covering around 2.3%. The specimen comprised PBMCs from the stem cell graft donor, sampled from the stem cell graft. The source of these receptors is a human donor who donated a stem cell graft to a child with acute lymphoblastic leukemia. The CDR3 runs from the conserved cysteine through the conserved F or W. Each record gives: D gene, V gene, clone size, J gene, CDR3 protein, CDR3 DNA. D genes are given only for firm matches. Only part of the rows carry a size: once, few, many, or a class if the clone is expanded.

d_call: .; v_call: TRBV4-1; clone_size: .; j_call: TRBJ1-1; cdr3_aa: CASSHPQVEKVENTEAFF; cdr3_nt: TGCGCCAGCAGCCATCCTCAAGTTGAAAAGGTTGAGAACACTGAAGCTTTCTTT
d_call: .; v_call: TRBV29-1; clone_size: .; j_call: TRBJ1-1; cdr3_aa: CSVAPRGDTEAFF; cdr3_nt: TGCAGCGTTGCCCCCAGGGGAGACACTGAAGCTTTCTTT
d_call: .; v_call: TRBV11-2; clone_size: .; j_call: TRBJ2-1; cdr3_aa: CASSLLVNYNEQFF; cdr3_nt: TGTGCCAGCAGCTTACTAGTAAATTACAATGAGCAGTTCTTC
d_call: .; v_call: TRBV27; clone_size: few; j_call: TRBJ1-5; cdr3_aa: CASSPAFGRDQPQHF; cdr3_nt: TGTGCCAGCAGTCCCGCTTTCGGTCGGGATCAGCCCCAGCATTTT
d_call: TRBD1; v_call: TRBV29-1; clone_size: .; j_call: TRBJ2-3; cdr3_aa: CSVDFWTGTTDTQYF; cdr3_nt: TGCAGCGTTGACTTTTGGACAGGGACCACAGATACGCAGTATTTT
d_call: .; v_call: TRBV18; clone_size: .; j_call: TRBJ1-3; cdr3_aa: CASSPPGLGNTIYF; cdr3_nt: TGTGCCAGCTCACCACCGGGGCTAGGAAACACCATATATTTT
d_call: TRBD2; v_call: TRBV28; clone_size: .; j_call: TRBJ2-7; cdr3_aa: CASNTPGRALEQYF; cdr3_nt: TGTGCCAGCAACACGCCCGGGAGGGCCCTCGAGCAGTACTTC
d_call: TRBD2; v_call: TRBV4-3; clone_size: few; j_call: TRBJ2-7; cdr3_aa: CASSQGGAGAINEQYF; cdr3_nt: TGCGCCAGCAGCCAAGGGGGAGCGGGAGCGATTAACGAGCAGTACTTC
d_call: .; v_call: TRBV7-9; clone_size: .; j_call: TRBJ1-1; cdr3_aa: CASSRDPTEAFF; cdr3_nt: TGTGCCAGCAGCCGGGACCCCACTGAAGCTTTCTTT
d_call: TRBD2; v_call: TRBV7-2; clone_size: many; j_call: TRBJ2-3; cdr3_aa: CASTKSGMPSDTQYF; cdr3_nt: TGTGCCAGCACGAAAAGCGGGATGCCATCGGATACGCAGTATTTT
d_call: TRBD2; v_call: TRBV12-3/TRBV12-4; clone_size: few; j_call: TRBJ2-1; cdr3_aa: CASSFELAGGTYNEQFF; cdr3_nt: TGTGCCAGCAGTTTTGAACTAGCGGGAGGAACCTACAATGAGCAGTTCTTC
d_call: TRBD1; v_call: TRBV29-1; clone_size: .; j_call: TRBJ1-2; cdr3_aa: CSAPGGTAGYTF; cdr3_nt: TGCAGCGCCCCGGGCGGGACAGCAGGCTACACCTTC
d_call: TRBD1; v_call: TRBV24-1; clone_size: .; j_call: TRBJ2-3; cdr3_aa: CATSDDPDRGTDTQYF; cdr3_nt: TGTGCCACCAGTGATGACCCGGACAGGGGCACAGATACGCAGTATTTT
d_call: TRBD2; v_call: TRBV24-1; clone_size: .; j_call: TRBJ2-1; cdr3_aa: CATSDSGLAGADEQFF; cdr3_nt: TGTGCCACCAGTGACTCGGGACTAGCGGGAGCAGATGAGCAGTTCTTC
d_call: .; v_call: TRBV6-5; clone_size: .; j_call: TRBJ2-1; cdr3_aa: CASSRGFGQFF; cdr3_nt: TGTGCCAGCAGTCGCGGGTTCGGGCAGTTCTTC
d_call: TRBD1; v_call: TRBV5-6; clone_size: many; j_call: TRBJ2-7; cdr3_aa: CASSRQGYEQYF; cdr3_nt: TGTGCCAGCAGTCGACAGGGCTACGAGCAGTACTTC
d_call: TRBD2; v_call: TRBV6-5; clone_size: .; j_call: TRBJ2-7; cdr3_aa: CASSHLSGGTYEQYF; cdr3_nt: TGTGCCAGCAGTCACCTGAGCGGGGGAACCTACGAGCAGTACTTC
d_call: TRBD2; v_call: TRBV7-6; clone_size: .; j_call: TRBJ2-1; cdr3_aa: CASTQEAGAYNEQFF; cdr3_nt: TGTGCCAGCACCCAAGAGGCGGGAGCGTACAATGAGCAGTTCTTC
d_call: TRBD1; v_call: TRBV20-1; clone_size: many; j_call: TRBJ2-7; cdr3_aa: CSASQGARTYEQYF; cdr3_nt: TGCAGTGCTAGCCAGGGGGCGAGGACCTACGAGCAGTACTTC
d_call: TRBD2; v_call: TRBV4-1; clone_size: few; j_call: TRBJ2-2; cdr3_aa: CASSQDGTGGANTGELFF; cdr3_nt: TGCGCCAGCAGCCAAGATGGGACGGGAGGCGCGAACACCGGGGAGCTGTTTTTT
d_call: TRBD1; v_call: TRBV29-1; clone_size: many; j_call: TRBJ2-7; cdr3_aa: CSSLGGQGEEQYF; cdr3_nt: TGCAGCTCCTTGGGCGGACAGGGGGAAGAGCAGTACTTC
d_call: .; v_call: TRBV27; clone_size: few; j_call: TRBJ1-2; cdr3_aa: CASSGFGDARSGYTF; cdr3_nt: TGTGCCAGCAGTGGGTTCGGGGATGCTCGATCTGGCTACACCTTC
d_call: TRBD1; v_call: TRBV6-1; clone_size: few; j_call: TRBJ1-5; cdr3_aa: CASGPGDLTGGGNQPQHF; cdr3_nt: TGTGCCAGCGGTCCCGGGGACCTGACAGGGGGTGGCAATCAGCCCCAGCATTTT
d_call: .; v_call: TRBV2; clone_size: .; j_call: TRBJ2-7; cdr3_aa: CATYFMKGDYEQYF; cdr3_nt: TGTGCCACGTACTTTATGAAGGGGGATTACGAGCAGTACTTC
d_call: TRBD2; v_call: TRBV20-1; clone_size: .; j_call: TRBJ2-1; cdr3_aa: CSAITSGRVQFF; cdr3_nt: TGCAGTGCTATCACTAGCGGGAGAGTGCAGTTCTTC
d_call: .; v_call: TRBV7-9; clone_size: .; j_call: TRBJ1-1; cdr3_aa: CASRRDGNTEAFF; cdr3_nt: TGTGCCAGCCGGCGGGATGGGAACACTGAAGCTTTCTTT
d_call: .; v_call: TRBV20-1; clone_size: .; j_call: TRBJ2-5; cdr3_aa: CSARDLGLRETQYF; cdr3_nt: TGCAGTGCTAGAGATTTAGGGTTAAGGGAGACCCAGTACTTC
d_call: TRBD1; v_call: TRBV7-6; clone_size: .; j_call: TRBJ2-1; cdr3_aa: CASSPLTGPVEQFF; cdr3_nt: TGTGCCAGCAGCCCCCTGACAGGGCCTGTTGAGCAGTTCTTC
d_call: TRBD1; v_call: TRBV5-5; clone_size: .; j_call: TRBJ2-7; cdr3_aa: CASSLLVTGGAEQYF; cdr3_nt: TGTGCCAGCAGCTTGCTTGTGACAGGGGGCGCGGAGCAGTACTTC
d_call: TRBD2; v_call: TRBV5-1; clone_size: .; j_call: TRBJ2-3; cdr3_aa: CASSNGTSGTDTQYF; cdr3_nt: TGCGCCAGCAGCAACGGGACTAGCGGGACAGATACGCAGTATTTT
d_call: .; v_call: TRBV4-3; clone_size: few; j_call: TRBJ2-5; cdr3_aa: CASSKERSQETQYF; cdr3_nt: TGCGCCAGCAGCAAAGAGCGGAGCCAAGAGACCCAGTACTTC
d_call: .; v_call: TRBV7-9; clone_size: many; j_call: TRBJ2-1; cdr3_aa: CASSSNRRTAFDEQFF; cdr3_nt: TGTGCCAGCAGCTCCAACAGAAGGACAGCCTTCGATGAGCAGTTCTTC
d_call: .; v_call: TRBV29-1; clone_size: .; j_call: TRBJ2-5; cdr3_aa: CSVEEGRQETQYF; cdr3_nt: TGCAGCGTTGAGGAGGGGAGGCAAGAGACCCAGTACTTC
d_call: TRBD2; v_call: TRBV20-1; clone_size: few; j_call: TRBJ2-1; cdr3_aa: CSAPFTSGLNEQFF; cdr3_nt: TGCAGTGCCCCATTCACTAGCGGGCTTAATGAGCAGTTCTTC
d_call: .; v_call: TRBV12-3/TRBV12-4; clone_size: many; j_call: TRBJ1-2; cdr3_aa: CASSLRRVYGYTF; cdr3_nt: TGTGCCAGCAGTTTACGAAGGGTCTATGGCTACACCTTC
d_call: .; v_call: TRBV7-9; clone_size: .; j_call: TRBJ2-2; cdr3_aa: CASSLDSTTNTGELFF; cdr3_nt: TGTGCCAGCAGCTTAGATTCCACTACGAACACCGGGGAGCTGTTTTTT
d_call: TRBD2; v_call: TRBV20-1; clone_size: few; j_call: TRBJ2-7; cdr3_aa: CSASTGGLEQYF; cdr3_nt: TGCAGTGCTAGTACGGGGGGACTCGAGCAGTACTTC